Below are 18 T cell receptor beta chains sequenced from a single sample in a study of T cell responses to AZD1222 COVID-19 vaccine. The table came from immunoSEQ multiplex PCR; TCRdb's copy has only in-frame clones and leaves some out. The table has approximately 190,000 clones, almost 95% seen once. Sequences were derived from peripheral blood, sampled on day 0 of AZD1222 vaccination. These receptors all stem from an adult in good health.

This clone occurred once. The gene calls are TRBV12-3 or TRBV12-4 and TRBJ1-2; D may be TRBD1 (6 bases). V was cut by 4 bases and J by 5 bases, with 11 bases left in between. This CDR3 is 13 amino acids long. The CDR3 DNA reads TGTGCCAGCAGTTCCCGGACAGATTATGGCTACACCTTC. This gives the protein CASSSRTDYGYTF.

This clone was seen only a few times. The chain recombines TRBV18 with TRBJ1-4; D call uncertain. The CDR3 is made up of 12 amino acids. The germline V gene has CDR1 KGHSH and CDR2 LQKENI. V shed 2 bases and J shed 7 bases, with 5 bases lying between them. CDR3 amino acids: CASSPVGEKLFF. DNA for the CDR3: TGTGCCAGCTCACCAGTGGGTGAAAAACTGTTTTTT.

The chain uses TRBV5-4 and TRBJ2-7, with 9 bases fitting TRBD2. Unmatched junction bases numbered 6, after V lost 1 base and J lost 1 base. Germline CDR1 is SGHNT and CDR2 is YYREEE (reference sequence). The CDR3 has 16 residues. CDR3 protein: CASSLSGGLTSYEQYF. The CDR3 nucleotides are TGTGCCAGCAGCTTGAGCGGGGGGTTGACTTCCTACGAGCAGTACTTC.

The chain is built from TRBV7-3 and TRBJ1-1, with a possible D match to TRBD1 (5 bases). The CDR3 covers 16 residues. The ends were cut back, 2 bases at V and 1 base at J, with 14 bases in the middle. Germline loops: CDR1 SGHTA, CDR2 FQGTGA. CDR3 sequence reads: CASSLWGSQTNTEAFF. CDR3 DNA sequence: TGTGCCAGCAGCTTATGGGGGAGCCAGACGAACACTGAAGCTTTCTTT.

Of note for this clone: At the DNA level, this CDR3 is encoded by other sequences in the same sample as well. The genes are TRBV5-5 and TRBJ1-2, with 8 bases aligning to TRBD1. This CDR3 has 15 amino acids. Germline loops: CDR1 SGHKS, CDR2 YYEKEE (reference sequence). V lost 4 bases to trimming and J lost 7 bases; unmatched junction nucleotides: 12. The DNA for the CDR3 is TGTGCCAGCAGCAGGCAGGGACAGGCGGGGGGTGGCTACACCTTC. It encodes CASSRQGQAGGGYTF.

The J gene is TRBJ2-3, the V gene TRBV28; TRBD2 aligns across 11 bases. The length of the CDR3 is 16 residues. J lost 2 bases, V lost 4 bases, and 5 bases had no gene match. CDR1 and CDR2 (germline): MDHEN, SYDVKM. This chain's CDR3 is CASSSSLAGATDTQYF. The CDR3 DNA sequence: TGTGCCAGCAGTTCCTCACTAGCGGGGGCCACAGATACGCAGTATTTT. Full variable domain (rest looked up from reference TRBV28 and TRBJ2-3): DVKVTQSSRYLVKRTGEKVFLECVQDMDHENMFWYRQDPGLGLRLIYFSYDVKMKEKGDIPEGYSVSREKKERFSLILESASTNQTSMYLCASSSSLAGATDTQYFGPGTRLTVL.

The chain joins TRBV27 to TRBJ1-4; D is unresolved. V shed 5 bases and J shed 8 bases, with 18 bases lying between them. Germline CDR1 and CDR2: MNHEY and SMNVEV (reference sequence). The CDR3 runs 15 residues. The DNA of the CDR3 is TGTGCCAGCAGTCCCCTGGGGAGAACCGGGGAAAAACTGTTTTTT. Its protein is CASSPLGRTGEKLFF.

V usage is TRBV11-3 and J usage is TRBJ1-3; 10 positions match TRBD1. CDR3 length equals 16 residues. V lost 7 bases, J lost 0 bases, and 6 bases stayed unmatched. The germline gives CDR1 SGHNT, CDR2 YENEEA. The CDR3 loop is CASIPDRGFSGNTIYF. Written as DNA, the CDR3 is TGTGCCAGCATCCCGGACAGGGGGTTCTCTGGAAACACCATATATTTT.

The V and J genes are TRBV5-6 and TRBJ1-2, with 7 bases aligning to TRBD1. Trimming cost V 5 bases and J 1 base; bases outside gene matches: 5. Germline CDR1 and CDR2: SGHDT and YYEEEE. The CDR3 has 14 residues. The CDR3 bases are TGTGCCAGCAGTCATCGGGACAGTAACTATGGCTACACCTTC. It specifies CASSHRDSNYGYTF.

The chain uses TRBV19 and TRBJ1-2, with D perhaps matching TRBD1 (6 bases). Germline lookup yields CDR1 LNHDA and CDR2 SQIVND (reference sequence). Trimming pared 3 bases from V and 5 bases from J, leaving 13 bases between. The CDR3 has 14 amino acids. DNA for the CDR3: TGTGCCAGTAGTATCGGACAGATTTCTTATGGCTACACCTTC. Encoded protein: CASSIGQISYGYTF.

The CDR3 protein is CASSESTFDEQYF. The CDR3 DNA sequence: TGTGCCAGCAGTGAAAGCACGTTTGACGAGCAGTACTTC. J is TRBJ2-7 and V is TRBV2; D is unresolved. This CDR3 contains 13 residues. V shed 2 bases and J shed 5 bases, with 10 bases lying between them. Germline V gene data show CDR1 as SNHLY and CDR2 as FYNNEI. Based on the CDR3 plus reference TRBV2 and TRBJ2-7, the full variable domain is EPEVTQTPSHQVTQMGQEVILRCVPISNHLYFYWYRQILGQKVEFLVSFYNNEISEKSEIFDDQFSVERPDGSNFTLKIRSTKLEDSAMYFCASSESTFDEQYFGPGTRLTVT.

The chain recombines TRBV4-2 with TRBJ1-5; no clear D gene. The V and J ends lost 0 bases and 0 bases respectively, with 12 bases between them. Germline values: CDR1 LGHNA, CDR2 YNFKEQ. The CDR3 contains 17 residues. Here the CDR3 DNA reads TGTGCCAGCAGCCAAGATAGGCCGATTTATAGCAATCAGCCCCAGCATTTT. This gives the protein CASSQDRPIYSNQPQHF.

The rearrangement links TRBV19 to TRBJ1-5; 8 bases map to TRBD1. The V gene's germline CDR1 is LNHDA and CDR2 SQIVND (reference sequence). V shed 3 bases, J shed 3 bases, and the junction held 7 bases outside the gene matches. This CDR3 contains 16 residues. CDR3 residues: CASSISGGGINQPQHF. CDR3 in DNA: TGTGCCAGTAGTATTTCAGGGGGCGGGATCAATCAGCCCCAGCATTTT. Looking up the rest from reference TRBV19 and TRBJ1-5 gives the full variable domain: DGGITQSPKYLFRKEGQNVTLSCEQNLNHDAMYWYRQDPGQGLRLIYYSQIVNDFQKGDIAEGYSVSREKKESFPLTVTSAQKNPTAFYLCASSISGGGINQPQHFGDGTRLSIL.

The chain couples TRBV9 to TRBJ2-5, with TRBD1 matching over 11 bases. With 4 bases clipped from V and 5 bases from J, the junction kept 7 bases outside the gene matches. CDR1 and CDR2 (germline): SGDLS, YYNGEE. This CDR3 spans 15 amino acids. As DNA, the CDR3 is TGTGCCAGCAGCTTGAGGACAGGGGGCGGGGAGACCCAGTACTTC. Amino acid sequence: CASSLRTGGGETQYF. The full variable domain, in which reference TRBV9 and TRBJ2-5 provide the parts outside the CDR3, is DSGVTQTPKHLITATGQRVTLRCSPRSGDLSVYWYQQSLDQGLQFLIQYYNGEERAKGNILERFSAQQFPDLHSELNLSSLELGDSALYFCASSLRTGGGETQYFGPGTRLLVL.

V usage is TRBV11-2 and J usage is TRBJ2-2; TRBD2 matches at 8 bases. After removal of 1 base from V and 5 bases from J, the junction contained 3 bases not matched to a gene. Per germline, CDR1 SGHAT and CDR2 FQNNGV. The CDR3 contains 15 residues. The CDR3 DNA follows: TGTGCCAGCAGCTTAGGGACTAGCTTTACCGGGGAGCTGTTTTTT. Its translation is CASSLGTSFTGELFF.

The gene calls are TRBV19 and TRBJ2-7, with 7 bases lining up with TRBD2. The junction had 9 bases not matched to a gene; V was cut back by 10 bases and J by 6 bases. CDR1 is LNHDA and CDR2 is SQIVND in the germline V gene (reference sequence). The CDR3 is 12 residues long. CDR3 residues: CATTAWGGEQYF. DNA for the CDR3: TGTGCCACCACGGCCTGGGGGGGCGAGCAGTACTTC.

Here the CDR3 reads CASSRRGPGANEKLFF. The CDR3 bases are TGTGCCAGCAGCAGGAGAGGCCCGGGGGCTAATGAAAAACTGTTTTTT. The V and J genes are TRBV7-3 and TRBJ1-4; weak D call: TRBD1 (5 bases). Germline V gene data show CDR1 as SGHTA and CDR2 as FQGTGA. This CDR3 is built from 16 residues. V lost 5 bases and J lost 3, with 16 bases in between.

This clone has just one count. The chain links TRBV7-2 to TRBJ2-5, with a tentative D call TRBD1 (6 bases). Germline V gives CDR1 SGHTA, CDR2 FQGNSA. This CDR3 has 14 amino acids. Trimming removed 4 bases from V and 4 bases from J, with 13 bases in between. The DNA of the CDR3 is TGTGCCAGCAGCTACAGGGCTAACCGAGAGACCCAGTACTTC. It yields the protein CASSYRANRETQYF.